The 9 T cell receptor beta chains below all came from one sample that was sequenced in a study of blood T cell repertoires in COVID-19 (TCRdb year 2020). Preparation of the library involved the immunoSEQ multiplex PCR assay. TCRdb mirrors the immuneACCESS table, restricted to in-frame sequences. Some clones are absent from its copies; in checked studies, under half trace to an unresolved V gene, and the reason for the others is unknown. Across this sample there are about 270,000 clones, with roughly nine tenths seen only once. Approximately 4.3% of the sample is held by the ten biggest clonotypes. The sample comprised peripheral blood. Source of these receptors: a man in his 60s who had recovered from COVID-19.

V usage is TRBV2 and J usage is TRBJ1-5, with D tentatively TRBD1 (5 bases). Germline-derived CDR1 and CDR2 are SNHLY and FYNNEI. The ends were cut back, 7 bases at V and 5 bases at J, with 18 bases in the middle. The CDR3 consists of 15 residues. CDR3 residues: CASKYDGGRDQPQHF. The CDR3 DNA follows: TGTGCCAGCAAGTATGACGGGGGTCGTGATCAGCCCCAGCATTTT. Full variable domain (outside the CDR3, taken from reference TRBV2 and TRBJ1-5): EPEVTQTPSHQVTQMGQEVILRCVPISNHLYFYWYRQILGQKVEFLVSFYNNEISEKSEIFDDQFSVERPDGSNFTLKIRSTKLEDSAMYFCASKYDGGRDQPQHFGDGTRLSIL.

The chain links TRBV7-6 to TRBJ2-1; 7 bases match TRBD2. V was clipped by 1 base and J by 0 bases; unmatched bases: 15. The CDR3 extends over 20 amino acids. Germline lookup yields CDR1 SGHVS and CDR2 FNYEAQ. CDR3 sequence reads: CASSLVGTGAGVSSYNEQFF. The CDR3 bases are TGTGCCAGCAGCTTAGTAGGAACAGGCGCGGGGGTTAGCTCCTACAATGAGCAGTTCTTC.

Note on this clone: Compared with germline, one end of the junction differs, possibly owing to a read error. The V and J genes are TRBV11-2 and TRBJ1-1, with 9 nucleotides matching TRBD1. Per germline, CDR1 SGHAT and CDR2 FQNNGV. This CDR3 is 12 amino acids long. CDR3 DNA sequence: TGTGCCAGCAGCTTAACAGGGGGCGGCAGTACGTTT. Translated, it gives CASSLTGGGSTF.

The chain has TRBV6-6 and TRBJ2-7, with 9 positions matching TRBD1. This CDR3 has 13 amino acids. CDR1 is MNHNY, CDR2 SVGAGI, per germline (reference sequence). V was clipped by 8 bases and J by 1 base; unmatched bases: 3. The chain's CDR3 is CASGTGTSYEQYF. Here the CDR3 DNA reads TGTGCCAGCGGGACAGGGACTTCCTACGAGCAGTACTTC.

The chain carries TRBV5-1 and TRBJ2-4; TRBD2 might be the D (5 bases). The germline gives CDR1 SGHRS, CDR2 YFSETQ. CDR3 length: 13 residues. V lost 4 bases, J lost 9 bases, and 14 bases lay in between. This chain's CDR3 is CASSPPEDFIQYF. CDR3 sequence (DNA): TGCGCCAGCAGCCCACCGGAGGATTTCATTCAGTACTTC.

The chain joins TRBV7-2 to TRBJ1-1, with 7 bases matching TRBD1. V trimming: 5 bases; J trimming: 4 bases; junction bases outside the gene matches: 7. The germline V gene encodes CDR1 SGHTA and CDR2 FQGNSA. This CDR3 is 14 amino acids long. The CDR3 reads CASSEYRGGTEAFF. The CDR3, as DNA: TGTGCCAGCAGCGAGTACAGGGGTGGCACTGAAGCTTTCTTT. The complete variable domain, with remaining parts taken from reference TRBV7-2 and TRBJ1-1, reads GAGVSQSPSNKVTEKGKDVELRCDPISGHTALYWYRQSLGQGLEFLIYFQGNSAPDKSGLPSDRFSAERTGGSVSTLTIQRTQQEDSAVYLCASSEYRGGTEAFFGQGTRLTVV.

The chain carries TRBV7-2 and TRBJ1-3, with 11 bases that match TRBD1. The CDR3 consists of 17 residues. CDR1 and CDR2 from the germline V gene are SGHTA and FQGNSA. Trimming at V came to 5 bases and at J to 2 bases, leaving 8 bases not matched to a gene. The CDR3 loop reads CASSDGQGAWTGNTIYF. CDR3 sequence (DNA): TGTGCCAGCAGCGACGGACAGGGGGCATGGACTGGAAACACCATATATTTT.

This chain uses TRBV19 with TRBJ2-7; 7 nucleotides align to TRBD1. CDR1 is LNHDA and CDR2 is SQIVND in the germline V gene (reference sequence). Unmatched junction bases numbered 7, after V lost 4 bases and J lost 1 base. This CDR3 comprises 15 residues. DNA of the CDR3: TGTGCCAGTAGTACAAAGGGGACAGCGTCCTACGAGCAGTACTTC. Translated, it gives CASSTKGTASYEQYF.

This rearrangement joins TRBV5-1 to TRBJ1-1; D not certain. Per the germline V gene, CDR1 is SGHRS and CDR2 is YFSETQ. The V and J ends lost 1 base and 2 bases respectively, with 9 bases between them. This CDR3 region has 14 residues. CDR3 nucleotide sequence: TGCGCCAGCAGCTTGAACAGCGGCAACACTGAAGCTTTCTTT. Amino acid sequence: CASSLNSGNTEAFF.